This T cell receptor (beta chain) emerged from a study of control samples from healthy donors and cancer patients. Assay: immunoSEQ multiplex PCR; the TCRdb copy retains only in-frame clones and omits some. The table has under 450,000 clones, 75% to 95% seen once. The CDR3 is 11 amino acids. V dropped 4 bases and J dropped 7 bases, with 4 bases sitting between them. Germline CDR1 reads ENHRY; CDR2 reads SYGVKD. Specimen: PBMCs. This chain uses TRBV10-3 with TRBJ1-4; no definite D call. This TCR derives from a man aged 35 to 55 with head and neck cancer. This CDR3 reads CAISGGEKLFF. DNA for the CDR3: TGTGCCATCAGTGGTGGTGAAAAACTGTTTTTT.